Following are 10 T cell receptor beta chains from one sample sequenced in a study of control samples from healthy donors and cancer patients. The table came from immunoSEQ multiplex PCR; TCRdb's copy has only in-frame clones and leaves some out. The data show 150,000 to 200,000 clones, roughly 89% seen once. The sequenced material came from blood. The receptor source for this set is a man aged 30 to 45 in good health.

V is TRBV4-1 and J is TRBJ2-2, with 14 nucleotides matching TRBD2. The CDR3 totals 17 residues. The germline V gene has CDR1 MGHRA and CDR2 YSYEKL. Unmatched junction bases numbered 2, after V lost 0 bases and J lost 5 bases. The CDR3 region is CASSQEGLAGGTGELFF. In DNA, the CDR3 is TGCGCCAGCAGCCAAGAAGGACTAGCGGGGGGTACCGGGGAGCTGTTTTTT.

The gene calls are TRBV5-8 and TRBJ1-1; D unresolved. Per germline, CDR1 SGHTS and CDR2 YDEGEE. Trimming left V 0 bases short and J 0 bases short, with 3 bases between. CDR3 length equals 13 residues. In DNA form, the CDR3 reads TGTGCCAGCAGCTTGGACATGAACACTGAAGCTTTCTTT. Amino acid sequence: CASSLDMNTEAFF.

V usage is TRBV5-8 and J usage is TRBJ2-2; possible D gene TRBD2, 6 bases. This CDR3 is built from 15 residues. The V gene's germline CDR1 is SGHTS and CDR2 YDEGEE. V was trimmed by 3 bases and J by 5 bases, leaving 14 bases between them. The CDR3 DNA reads TGTGCCAGCAGCTCCGGGACTCCGGGAACCGGGGAGCTGTTTTTT. Residues: CASSSGTPGTGELFF.

This chain links TRBV3-1 (or the pseudogene TRBV3-2) with TRBJ2-1; possibly TRBD2 for D (5 bases). V was clipped by 3 bases and J by 10 bases, with 19 bases between them. This CDR3 region has 15 residues. Germline values: CDR1 LGHDT, CDR2 YNNKEL (reference sequence). CDR3 DNA sequence: TGTGCCAGCAGCCAGGCCTCGGTGAGTCGGAGGGAGCAGTTCTTC. This translates into CASSQASVSRREQFF.

The chain carries TRBV27 and TRBJ1-2; unclear D gene. Trimming cost V 5 bases and J 2 bases, with 15 bases left between them. The germline gives CDR1 MNHEY, CDR2 SMNVEV (reference sequence). The CDR3 extends over 15 amino acids. The CDR3 DNA sequence: TGTGCCAGCAGTCCGGGAGATCCTGGAAACTATGGCTACACCTTC. Its protein product is CASSPGDPGNYGYTF.

The chain recombines TRBV21-1 with TRBJ1-6. TRBV21-1 is a pseudogene. This CDR3 is built from 15 residues. The CDR3 DNA is TGTGCCAGCAGCGGTGGTTGCTCCTATAATTCACCCCTCCACTTT. Translating it yields CASSGGCSYNSPLHF.

The rearrangement joins TRBV18 to TRBJ1-2, with a tentative D call TRBD1 (6 bases). Germline values: CDR1 KGHSH, CDR2 LQKENI. The CDR3 has 13 amino acids. Trimming shortened V by 3 bases and J by 8 bases, and 13 bases separated the two germline ends. CDR3 sequence: CASSPAGVEGYTF. CDR3 in DNA: TGTGCCAGCTCACCGGCAGGGGTGGAGGGCTACACCTTC.

This chain joins TRBV10-3 and TRBJ2-5; TRBD2 matches at 8 bases. This CDR3 is built from 16 residues. Germline assignment: CDR1 ENHRY and CDR2 SYGVKD. Germline trimming cut 2 bases from V and 7 bases from J; bases unmatched to any gene: 12. CDR3 loop: CAISENQAGAGGTQYF. The CDR3 DNA reads TGTGCCATCAGTGAGAACCAAGCGGGGGCGGGCGGGACCCAGTACTTC.

V gene TRBV5-1 combines with J gene TRBJ1-2; D is undetermined. Germline loops: CDR1 SGHRS, CDR2 YFSETQ. Deletions cut 0 bases from V and 7 bases from J, with 13 bases between. This CDR3 has 14 residues. In DNA, the CDR3 is TGCGCCAGCAGCTTGGGGCCCGATGGTGGTGGCTACACCTTC. Protein product: CASSLGPDGGGYTF.

The DNA of the CDR3 is TGTGCCAGCAGCTTAGCCATATACGTGGCCGGGGAGCTGTTTTTT. Translation gives CASSLAIYVAGELFF. This chain uses TRBV7-8 with TRBJ2-2, with unresolved D. With 0 bases removed from V and 6 bases from J, the gap between germline ends came to 11 bases. The germline gives CDR1 SGHVS, CDR2 FQNEAQ. CDR3 size: 15 residues.